This TCR beta chain was sequenced for a study of cytomegalovirus exposure and HLA in healthy donors. This PCR relied on a set of 60 Vbeta primers and 13 Jbeta primers. Data came from immunoSEQ multiplex PCR; TCRdb stores just in-frame clones and leaves some out. The data show approximately 220,000 clones, with around 83% seen just once and approximately 1.5% held by the top ten. The donors were healthy bone marrow donors. Germline CDR1 and CDR2: SGHRS and YFSETQ. This CDR3 region has 13 residues. With 2 bases clipped from V and 4 bases from J, the junction kept 1 base outside the gene matches. V is TRBV5-1 and J is TRBJ2-5; 8 bases line up with TRBD1. Source material: PBMCs. The source is a girl aged 10-17 years in good health and CMV-seronegative. The CDR3 region is CASSLTGGETQYF. Here the CDR3 DNA reads TGCGCCAGCAGCTTAACAGGGGGAGAGACCCAGTACTTC.